The next 30 T cell receptor beta chains were all read from a single sample in a study of CD8+ T cells in alopecia areata (dated 2018 in TCRdb). Library generation was performed with the immunoSEQ multiplex PCR assay. RNA was extracted from all samples and reverse transcribed into cDNA, which served as template for TCR sequencing. TCRdb re-hosts the immuneACCESS table, in-frame sequences only. Its copies lack some clones; in the studies checked, an unresolved V gene accounts for under half of them, and the cause for the rest is not known. The sample data list about 180,000 clones, and about 51% of these were observed just once. Of the sample, around 10% falls within the top ten clones. Per the publication, the treatment or condition label means: oral pan-JAK inhibitor, 5-10 mg twice daily. The sample in question was CD8+ T cells sorted from blood, obtained at roughly week 52, from a patient treated with tofacitinib. The receptors shown here come from a human donor with alopecia areata.

The gene calls are TRBV7-9 and TRBJ2-6, with TRBD1 as a possible D gene (6 bases). The CDR3 length is 16 residues. The V gene's germline CDR1 is SEHNR and CDR2 FQNEAQ (reference sequence). Trimming removed 5 bases from V and 4 bases from J, with 15 bases in between. DNA for the CDR3: TGTGCCAGCAGCCCCCCCAGGGGCTCAGGGGCCAACGTCCTGACTTTC. Its protein is CASSPPRGSGANVLTF.

The chain recombines TRBV2 with TRBJ2-1; TRBD1 agrees at 9 bases. The germline CDR1 and CDR2 sequences are SNHLY and FYNNEI. This CDR3 spans 13 amino acids. J was trimmed by 10 bases and V by 8 bases; bases with no gene match: 9. The CDR3 is CASRWTGALEQFF. The CDR3, as DNA: TGTGCCAGCCGCTGGACAGGGGCGTTGGAGCAGTTCTTC. Combining the CDR3 with reference TRBV2 and TRBJ2-1 gives the whole variable domain EPEVTQTPSHQVTQMGQEVILRCVPISNHLYFYWYRQILGQKVEFLVSFYNNEISEKSEIFDDQFSVERPDGSNFTLKIRSTKLEDSAMYFCASRWTGALEQFFGPGTRLTVL.

This clone has only a few counts. The J gene is TRBJ1-5, the V gene TRBV2; D is uncertain. Germline CDR1 SNHLY, CDR2 FYNNEI. The CDR3 spans 17 residues. V was pared by 8 bases and J by 0 bases, with 20 bases between. CDR3 amino acids: CASRLRSPGVSNQPQHF. The DNA for the CDR3 is TGTGCCAGCCGTCTCCGGAGCCCAGGAGTTAGCAATCAGCCCCAGCATTTT. The full variable domain, in which reference TRBV2 and TRBJ1-5 provide the parts outside the CDR3, is EPEVTQTPSHQVTQMGQEVILRCVPISNHLYFYWYRQILGQKVEFLVSFYNNEISEKSEIFDDQFSVERPDGSNFTLKIRSTKLEDSAMYFCASRLRSPGVSNQPQHFGDGTRLSIL.

The chain links TRBV30 to TRBJ2-1, with 7 bases aligning to TRBD1. Looked up from germline, CDR1 is GTSNPN and CDR2 is SVGIG (reference sequence). This CDR3 is 14 amino acids long. The junction had 3 bases not matched to a gene; V was cut back by 4 bases and J by 0 bases. The CDR3 protein is CAWNWDSSYNEQFF. The CDR3 region has the DNA TGTGCCTGGAACTGGGACAGCTCCTACAATGAGCAGTTCTTC.

The chain carries TRBV13 and TRBJ2-1; D gene unclear. The length of the CDR3 is 12 residues. The germline CDR1 and CDR2 sequences are PRHDT and FYEKMQ (reference sequence). V was trimmed by 5 bases and J by 9 bases, leaving 11 bases between them. The CDR3 DNA reads TGTGCCAGCAGCCTTCCCACGGGTGAGCAGTTCTTC. Its translation is CASSLPTGEQFF.

A few counts support this clone. V usage is TRBV29-1 and J usage is TRBJ2-7; D unclear. V was shortened by 1 base and J by 3 bases, with 10 bases between the two germline ends. The germline V gene has CDR1 SQVTM and CDR2 ANQGSEA. This CDR3 comprises 13 residues. Written as DNA, the CDR3 is TGCAGCGTTGAAGTCGACACCCTCTACGAGCAGTACTTC. It encodes CSVEVDTLYEQYF.

This clone has just a few counts. Different DNA sequences within this sample yield the same CDR3. V gene TRBV30 combines with J gene TRBJ2-7; 7 positions match TRBD2. V trimming: 4 bases; J trimming: 4 bases; junction bases outside the gene matches: 1. Germline CDR1 GTSNPN, CDR2 SVGIG (reference sequence). CDR3 length: 11 amino acids. The CDR3 spells CAWTGGYEQYF. The CDR3 DNA reads as TGTGCCTGGACCGGGGGGTACGAGCAGTACTTC.

In nucleotides, the CDR3 is TGTGCCAGCAGCCTCCGAGCGGGCCTAGGGGAGACCCAGTACTTC. It is translated as CASSLRAGLGETQYF. V usage is TRBV7-3 and J usage is TRBJ2-5, with a weak D call TRBD2 (6 bases). Per the germline V gene, CDR1 is SGHTA and CDR2 is FQGTGA. CDR3 size: 15 residues. Trimming removed 5 bases at V and 5 bases at J, with 18 bases between.

The chain couples TRBV15 to TRBJ2-3, with TRBD2 matching over 7 bases. The ends lost 8 bases at V and 5 bases at J; junction bases unmatched: 10. The CDR3 contains 14 residues. CDR1 is LNHNV, CDR2 YYDKDF, per germline (reference sequence). CDR3: CATDSGERGDTQYF. The CDR3 DNA sequence: TGTGCCACCGACAGCGGGGAGCGGGGAGATACGCAGTATTTT.

This clone occurred a few times. V gene TRBV7-9 combines with J gene TRBJ2-1, with D hard to call. Trimming pared 2 bases from V and 0 bases from J, leaving 8 bases between. The CDR3 has 15 amino acids. CDR1 and CDR2 from the germline V gene are SEHNR and FQNEAQ (reference sequence). As DNA, the CDR3 is TGTGCCAGCAGCTTATTGACGGGCTCCTACAATGAGCAGTTCTTC. It is translated as CASSLLTGSYNEQFF.

The chain uses TRBV13 and TRBJ2-7, with 8 bases aligning to TRBD2. The CDR3 loop spans 17 amino acids. V trimming: 2 bases; J trimming: 5 bases; junction bases outside the gene matches: 14. From germline, CDR1 is PRHDT and CDR2 FYEKMQ (reference sequence). The DNA of the CDR3 is TGTGCCAGCAGCTTATCCGTGACGCTAGCGGGTTTCAACGAGCAGTACTTC. This translates into CASSLSVTLAGFNEQYF.

The rearrangement uses TRBV13 and TRBJ1-2; D is unclear. Germline CDR1 is PRHDT and CDR2 is FYEKMQ (reference sequence). V gave up 4 bases and J gave up 11 bases, with 11 bases separating them. CDR3 length: 11 amino acids. The CDR3 DNA reads TGTGCCAGCAGCTCCCGGACCGAATACACCTTC. Amino acids: CASSSRTEYTF.

Only a few counts were recorded for this clone. This chain joins TRBV5-4 and TRBJ2-7; D assignment may be TRBD1 or TRBD2 (5 bases each). Trimming removed 10 bases at V and 5 bases at J, with 10 bases between. The CDR3 totals 10 residues. The germline CDR1 and CDR2 sequences are SGHNT and YYREEE (reference sequence). CDR3 in amino acids: CAVGDHEQYF. DNA for the CDR3: TGTGCCGTCGGGGACCACGAGCAGTACTTC.

This clone was counted between two and nine times. The chain combines TRBV29-1 with TRBJ1-2, with a possible D match to TRBD1 (5 bases). CDR3 length equals 11 residues. Germline-derived CDR1 and CDR2 are SQVTM and ANQGSEA. V lost 5 bases and J 4 bases, leaving 8 bases between the germline ends. Written as DNA, the CDR3 is TGCAGCGTTTCAGACAGCTATGGCTACACCTTC. It yields the protein CSVSDSYGYTF.

This clone was seen only a few times. The J gene is TRBJ2-3, the V gene TRBV4-1; a weak D match, TRBD1 (6 bases). The CDR3 is 14 residues long. Germline assignment: CDR1 MGHRA and CDR2 YSYEKL. V lost 5 bases and J lost 0, with 9 bases in between. This chain's CDR3 is CASSARGSTDTQYF. CDR3 DNA sequence: TGCGCCAGCAGCGCGAGGGGGAGCACAGATACGCAGTATTTT.

This chain uses TRBV7-3 with TRBJ2-3; weak D call: TRBD2 (5 bases). CDR3 length equals 14 residues. V was pared by 5 bases and J by 1 base, with 10 bases between. Germline values: CDR1 SGHTA, CDR2 FQGTGA. CDR3 sequence: CASSHDGGTDTQYF. The DNA for the CDR3 is TGTGCCAGCAGCCACGACGGGGGCACAGATACGCAGTATTTT.

This sequence joins TRBV18 and TRBJ2-3; perhaps TRBD2 as D (5 bases). Trimming pared 6 bases from V and 0 bases from J, leaving 13 bases between. This CDR3 is built from 15 residues. CDR1 and CDR2 (germline): KGHSH, LQKENI. This CDR3 reads CASSLTRDSTDTQYF. The CDR3 DNA reads TGTGCCAGCTCGCTAACTAGAGATAGCACAGATACGCAGTATTTT.

This chain links TRBV30 with TRBJ1-1, with 9 nucleotides matching TRBD1. The V and J ends lost 4 bases and 6 bases, in that order; junction bases with no gene match: 12. CDR1 is GTSNPN, CDR2 SVGIG, per germline (reference sequence). The CDR3 length is 15 residues. The DNA for the CDR3 is TGTGCCTGGAACCTCCCGACAGGGGGAAGGGCTGAAGCTTTCTTT. Protein: CAWNLPTGGRAEAFF.

Only a few counts were recorded for this clone. V is TRBV5-1 and J is TRBJ1-5; D is possibly TRBD1 (5 bases). Germline CDR1 reads SGHRS; CDR2 reads YFSETQ. The CDR3 contains 13 residues. V lost 4 bases and J 4 bases, leaving 9 bases between the germline ends. CDR3 nucleotide sequence: TGCGCCAGCAGCCGGGACTTTAATCAGCCCCAGCATTTT. This gives the protein CASSRDFNQPQHF.

This rearrangement joins TRBV10-3 to TRBJ2-7; 9 nucleotides agree with TRBD2. There are 15 residues in the CDR3. V gave up 1 base and J gave up 4 bases; unmatched junction bases: 5. From germline, CDR1 is ENHRY and CDR2 SYGVKD. CDR3 residues: CAISELASGAYEQYF. The CDR3 DNA is TGTGCCATCAGTGAGTTGGCTAGCGGGGCTTACGAGCAGTACTTC.

This clone has a handful of counts. This sequence joins TRBV7-9 and TRBJ2-5; 7 bases agree with TRBD1. Trimming at V came to 6 bases and at J to 5 bases, leaving 12 bases not matched to a gene. Germline V gene sequence: CDR1 SEHNR, CDR2 FQNEAQ (reference sequence). This CDR3 spans 15 amino acids. CDR3 bases: TGTGCCAGCAGTCGGGACAGTACCCCCTTGGAGACCCAGTACTTC. It translates to CASSRDSTPLETQYF.

V and J are TRBV30 and TRBJ1-1, with D perhaps matching TRBD1 (5 bases). The CDR3 extends over 13 amino acids. Between the trimmed V and J ends, which lost 5 bases and 2 bases, there was a span of 12 bases. Germline V gene lookup returns CDR1 GTSNPN and CDR2 SVGIG (reference sequence). The CDR3 reads CAWGAGGNTEAFF. In DNA form, the CDR3 reads TGTGCCTGGGGGGCGGGTGGAAACACTGAAGCTTTCTTT.

By its share, this clone is medium-sized. CDR3 DNA: TGTGCCAGCAGTCACGGGACAGGGAAAAATGAAAAACTGTTTTTT. Translating gives CASSHGTGKNEKLFF. The chain has TRBV7-2 and TRBJ1-4; 9 bases line up with TRBD1. This CDR3 is built from 15 residues. The V segment lost 6 bases and the J segment 5 bases; nucleotides outside the gene matches: 7. Germline CDR1 SGHTA, CDR2 FQGNSA.

The chain combines TRBV9 with TRBJ1-1, with a tentative D call TRBD1 (6 bases). The ends were cut back, 4 bases at V and 5 bases at J, with 12 bases in the middle. Germline V gives CDR1 SGDLS, CDR2 YYNGEE. CDR3 length equals 13 residues. CDR3 in amino acids: CASSKDSKTEAFF. In nucleotides, the CDR3 is TGTGCCAGCAGCAAGGACAGTAAGACTGAAGCTTTCTTT.

This clone has just a few counts. The chain uses TRBV30 and TRBJ2-3; TRBD1 is a possible D gene (6 bases). Germline CDR1 is GTSNPN and CDR2 is SVGIG (reference sequence). The CDR3 totals 15 residues. Trimming took 3 bases from V and 0 from J, leaving 13 bases between them. DNA of the CDR3: TGTGCCTGGAGGGCGGACAGTATGAGCACAGATACGCAGTATTTT. This gives the protein CAWRADSMSTDTQYF.

This clone was detected a few times. This chain joins TRBV4-3 and TRBJ2-3, with 11 bases matching TRBD2. This CDR3 is built from 15 residues. V dropped 3 bases and J dropped 1; count of bases not matched to a gene: 0. Germline loops: CDR1 LGHNA, CDR2 YSLEER. In DNA form, the CDR3 reads TGCGCCAGCAGCCAGACTAGCGGGGGCACAGATACGCAGTATTTT. As protein: CASSQTSGGTDTQYF.

This clone was seen more than once but under ten times. The chain carries TRBV27 and TRBJ2-5; D uncertain. The J call may be mistaken, given a closer DNA end match to TRBJ2-7. CDR1 and CDR2 (germline): MNHEY, SMNVEV (reference sequence). CDR3 length: 14 amino acids. CDR3 coding DNA: TGTGCCAGCAGTTTAATCGTGCCCCCCTACGAGCAGTACTTC. This encodes CASSLIVPPYEQYF.

Worth noting for this clone: A much larger clone sits a single nucleotide away, making a read error possible. V and J are TRBV5-6 and TRBJ1-1; no clear D. V was pared by 3 bases and J by 3 bases, with 6 bases between. Germline V gene data show CDR1 as SGHDT and CDR2 as YYEEEE. The CDR3 consists of 12 residues. The CDR3 DNA follows: TGTGCCAGCAGCTATGGGGACACTGAAGCTTTCTTT. Protein: CASSYGDTEAFF.

This clone has a handful of counts. The V gene is TRBV2, the J gene TRBJ2-5; a weak D match, TRBD2 (6 bases). The length of the CDR3 is 12 residues. V was trimmed by 7 bases and J by 3 bases, leaving 9 bases between them. The germline V gene encodes CDR1 SNHLY and CDR2 FYNNEI. The chain's CDR3 is CASTSGEETQYF. As DNA, the CDR3 is TGTGCCAGCACCTCGGGGGAAGAGACCCAGTACTTC.

This clone was detected once. The V and J genes are TRBV30 and TRBJ1-2, with D unresolved. Trimming cost V 5 bases and J 3 bases, with 16 bases left between them. Germline V gene data show CDR1 as GTSNPN and CDR2 as SVGIG (reference sequence). The CDR3 is 14 amino acids. The CDR3 reads CAWERILHHYGYTF. CDR3 coding DNA: TGTGCCTGGGAAAGGATCCTTCACCACTATGGCTACACCTTC. The whole variable domain, remainder taken from reference TRBV30 and TRBJ1-2, is SQTIHQWPATLVQPVGSPLSLECTVEGTSNPNLYWYRQAAGRGLQLLFYSVGIGQISSEVPQNLSASRPQDRQFILSSKKLLLSDSGFYLCAWERILHHYGYTFGSGTRLTVV.